The 17 T cell receptor beta chains presented below share a single source sample, sequenced in a study of cytomegalovirus exposure and HLA in healthy donors. The PCR employed 60 Vbeta primers together with 13 Jbeta primers. TCRdb's copy holds only in-frame clones and misses some; the assay was immunoSEQ multiplex PCR. The sample shows 100,000 to 150,000 clones, roughly 80% of them seen only once. Material: PBMCs. The receptor source for this set is a boy younger than 18 in good health and CMV-seronegative.

CDR3 protein: CASSLALGTDTQYF. As DNA, the CDR3 is TGTGCCAGCAGCTTGGCCCTGGGCACAGATACGCAGTATTTT. V and J are TRBV7-2 and TRBJ2-3; no firm D call. The CDR3 is 14 amino acids. CDR1 SGHTA and CDR2 FQGNSA come from the germline V gene. V was cut by 3 bases and J by 1 base, with 8 bases left in between.

This rearrangement joins TRBV7-9 to TRBJ1-1; D is unclear. V shed 2 bases and J shed 10 bases, with 17 bases lying between them. This CDR3 region has 14 residues. CDR1 is SEHNR and CDR2 is FQNEAQ in the germline V gene (reference sequence). CDR3 sequence: CASSLIPERLGAFF. The CDR3 region has the DNA TGTGCCAGCAGCTTAATTCCCGAGAGGCTGGGAGCTTTCTTT.

A single count supports this clone. The genes are TRBV5-1 and TRBJ1-1; TRBD1 aligns across 8 bases. The J segment lost 11 bases and the V segment lost 7 bases, leaving 19 bases of the junction unmatched. CDR3 length: 15 residues. Germline-derived CDR1 and CDR2 are SGHRS and YFSETQ. DNA of the CDR3: TGCGCCAGCTTAATATCAGGGACAGGAGCCTTCCGTGCTTTCTTT. It yields the protein CASLISGTGAFRAFF. Using reference TRBV5-1 and TRBJ1-1 for the parts outside the CDR3, the full variable domain is KAGVTQTPRYLIKTRGQQVTLSCSPISGHRSVSWYQQTPGQGLQFLFEYFSETQRNKGNFPGRFSGRQFSNSRSEMNVSTLELGDSALYLCASLISGTGAFRAFFGQGTRLTVV.

The CDR3 protein is CAWRGTFGYTF. CDR3 bases: TGTGCCTGGAGGGGGACATTCGGCTACACCTTC. The V gene is TRBV30, the J gene TRBJ1-2, with D possibly matching TRBD1 (6 bases). Germline V gene sequence: CDR1 GTSNPN, CDR2 SVGIG (reference sequence). The length of the CDR3 is 11 residues. V was pared by 3 bases and J by 8 bases, with 10 bases between.

The table lists this clone with a count of one. The chain has TRBV5-4 and TRBJ2-5; 7 bases line up with TRBD1. The CDR3 loop spans 14 amino acids. The germline V gene encodes CDR1 SGHNT and CDR2 YYREEE (reference sequence). Trimming at V came to 6 bases and at J to 2 bases, leaving 7 bases not matched to a gene. CDR3 residues: CASNEGQRQETQYF. The CDR3, as DNA: TGTGCCAGCAACGAGGGACAGCGGCAAGAGACCCAGTACTTC.

This rearrangement joins TRBV5-1 to TRBJ2-3; TRBD2 is a possible D gene (6 bases). Germline CDR1 SGHRS, CDR2 YFSETQ. Trimming removed 10 bases at V and 3 bases at J, with 15 bases between. CDR3 size: 13 residues. CDR3 region: CAARRDGTDTQYF. CDR3 coding DNA: TGCGCCGCTCGGCGGGATGGAACAGATACGCAGTATTTT.

V and J are TRBV29-1 and TRBJ1-1; D not certain. The germline CDR1 and CDR2 sequences are SQVTM and ANQGSEA. V lost 0 bases and J lost 5, with 13 bases in between. This CDR3 has 14 residues. The CDR3 DNA reads TGCAGCGTTGAAGAGGTCCGGTCCTCTACTGAAGCTTTCTTT. Residues: CSVEEVRSSTEAFF.

This clone was counted once. An end of the junction differs from the germline gene, which may be a read error. The chain is built from TRBV30 and TRBJ1-3; D call uncertain. Germline CDR1 is GTSNPN and CDR2 is SVGIG (reference sequence). The CDR3 covers 15 residues. CDR3 DNA: TGTGCCTGGAGTGCGGAGGCCTTCTCTGGAAACACCGTATATTTT. Translation: CAWSAEAFSGNTVYF.

The chain links TRBV5-6 to TRBJ2-7; 11 nucleotides line up with TRBD2. V lost 4 bases to trimming and J lost 5 bases; unmatched junction nucleotides: 5. The V gene's germline CDR1 is SGHDT and CDR2 YYEEEE. The CDR3 spans 14 residues. The CDR3 is CASSAGLAGHEQYF. CDR3 DNA: TGTGCCAGCAGCGCTGGACTAGCGGGCCACGAGCAGTACTTC.

V is TRBV10-3 and J is TRBJ2-1; TRBD2 matches 8 bases. The CDR3 sequence is 12 residues long. J was trimmed by 9 bases and V by 6 bases; bases with no gene match: 4. Germline-derived CDR1 and CDR2 are ENHRY and SYGVKD. The CDR3 nucleotides are TGTGCCATCAGGGCTACTAGCGGTGAGCAGTTCTTC. It translates to CAIRATSGEQFF.

CDR3: CASSSSQAGEKLFF. The CDR3 DNA reads as TGTGCCAGCAGCTCTTCGCAGGCCGGAGAAAAACTGTTTTTT. The rearrangement joins TRBV7-2 to TRBJ1-4; no reliable D call. V gave up 4 bases and J gave up 8 bases, with 14 bases separating them. Germline CDR1 is SGHTA and CDR2 is FQGNSA. The CDR3 length is 14 residues.

The V call is TRBV6-6, the J call TRBJ1-2; TRBD1 is a possible D gene (5 bases). V was shortened by 5 bases and J by 8 bases, with 21 bases between the two germline ends. The V gene's germline CDR1 is MNHNY and CDR2 SVGAGI (reference sequence). This CDR3 region has 15 residues. In DNA form, the CDR3 reads TGTGCCAGCAGTCCTCCACAGGTGGGGTATAGAGGCTACACCTTC. Protein product: CASSPPQVGYRGYTF.

The rearrangement links TRBV5-1 to TRBJ1-1, with D possibly TRBD1 on 5 matching bases. The CDR3 is made up of 15 amino acids. Trimming removed 9 bases at V and 1 base at J, with 19 bases between. Germline V gene data show CDR1 as SGHRS and CDR2 as YFSETQ. CDR3 DNA: TGCGCCACCAGAACCGGGACTGTAACGAACACTGAAGCTTTCTTT. Translated, it gives CATRTGTVTNTEAFF.

The chain joins TRBV5-1 to TRBJ1-4, with D unresolved. Germline V gene lookup returns CDR1 SGHRS and CDR2 YFSETQ. V lost 2 bases to trimming and J lost 7 bases, with 9 bases between them. The CDR3 length is 13 residues. CDR3 DNA: TGCGCCAGCAGCTTTGGTAGTGGTGAAAAACTGTTTTTT. The encoded protein is CASSFGSGEKLFF.

The CDR3 sequence: CASSPAQRGSYEQYF. The CDR3 coding sequence is TGTGCCAGCAGTCCCGCTCAAAGGGGCTCCTACGAGCAGTACTTC. The chain uses TRBV13 and TRBJ2-5; perhaps TRBD1 as D (5 bases). The DNA end is a closer match to TRBJ2-7, so the J assignment may be wrong. The germline CDR1 and CDR2 sequences are PRHDT and FYEKMQ (reference sequence). The CDR3 consists of 15 residues.

The chain has TRBV7-6 and TRBJ2-5; 14 bases are a match to TRBD2. The CDR3 contains 16 residues. Germline CDR1 and CDR2: SGHVS and FNYEAQ. V shed 3 bases and J 5 bases; nucleotides not matched to a gene: 5. CDR3 sequence reads: CASSFPGLAGDETQYF. As DNA, the CDR3 is TGTGCCAGCAGCTTTCCGGGACTAGCGGGAGACGAGACCCAGTACTTC.

V usage is TRBV19 and J usage is TRBJ1-5, with D possibly TRBD1 on 5 matching bases. Germline V lookup: CDR1 LNHDA, CDR2 SQIVND (reference sequence). This CDR3 has 15 residues. V was clipped by 8 bases and J by 3 bases, with 17 bases between them. The CDR3 region is CASGTRVSDNQPQHF. The CDR3 nucleotides are TGTGCCAGTGGAACCAGGGTCAGTGACAATCAGCCCCAGCATTTT.